Sequencing of this T cell receptor (beta chain) was carried out in a study of control samples from healthy donors and cancer patients (TCRdb year 2020). The germline V gene gives CDR1 as SNHLY and CDR2 as FYNNEI. The CDR3, from cysteine to phenylalanine, totals 14 residues. Here the CDR3 DNA is all that survives: 42 bases in frame from base 1. A distance of 11 bases separates the germline ends of V and J, which lose 1 base and 10 bases respectively. Note on this clone: Its antigen has not been determined. No per-base quality is available; no much larger clone lies one base away.

Library generation was performed with the immunoSEQ multiplex PCR assay. TCRdb mirrors the immuneACCESS table, restricted to in-frame sequences. Some clones are absent from its copies; in checked studies, under half trace to an unresolved V gene, and the reason for the others is unknown. The table for this sample lists 140,000 or so clones; 89% of them were counted only once. The top ten clones comprise around 4.7% of the sample. This chain is built from TRBV2 and TRBJ1-6; the D gene cannot be named for sure. Sequencing input: blood. The sequence was obtained from a man aged 30-40 years in good health. The CDR3 in this case is CASSEGDFGSPLHF. The DNA is TGTGCCAGCAGTGAAGGTGACTTTGGCTCACCCCTCCACTTT.